The entry that follows covers one T cell receptor (beta chain) sequence. Its antigen is unidentified. TCRdb's table, derived via immunoSEQ multiplex PCR, lists solely in-frame clones and lacks some. Of tens of thousands of clones listed, around 80% are singletons. The entry originates in a study of OX40 agonist ivuxolimab in advanced cancers. Study-level background: Ivuxolimab, an agonistic anti-OX40 (CD134) antibody, was given to patients. Study outcomes and limitations: It was not determined which antigens were specifically recognized by the peripheral T cells that had undergone clonal expansion. Dose levels from 0.1 to 3.0 mg/kg saw CD4+ and CD8+ blood T cells expand clonally by week 6. Relative to CD4+, CD8+ T cells held more expanded clones on average.

Material: CD4+ or CD8+ T cells sorted from blood, obtained in a trial of the OX40 agonist ivuxolimab. This sequence was found in an adult with an advanced solid tumor such as melanoma, head and neck, liver or kidney cancer.

The CDR3 reads CASSQTQGTEAFF. The CDR3, as DNA: TGTGCCAGCAGCCAAACCCAGGGGACTGAAGCTTTCTTT. This chain uses TRBV14 with TRBJ1-1; the D gene is possibly TRBD1 (6 bases). V lost 2 bases and J lost 5, with 9 bases in between. The CDR3 is 13 residues long. CDR1 and CDR2 from the germline V gene are SGHDN and FVKESK.